The T cell receptor beta chain described here comes from a study of blood T cell repertoires in COVID-19. Looking at the study overall: The samples span acute and convalescent COVID-19 from the United States, Italy and Spain. PBMCs, B-cell-depleted T cells, or T cells were the source of the cDNA or gDNA that made up the material.

In the source study's methods: It was from reference gene primer amplification that nucleated cell counts were estimated. TCRdb's table, derived via immunoSEQ multiplex PCR, lists solely in-frame clones and lacks some. V, J and clone size were drawn from that table, and D and trimming were deduced from the DNA. The sample contains 200,000 to 300,000 clones, 80% to 85% of which appear only once. The junction had 9 bases not matched to a gene; V was cut back by 5 bases and J by 2 bases. The CDR3 consists of 16 residues. Germline-derived CDR1 and CDR2 are SEHNR and FQNEAQ (reference sequence). Sequenced input: peripheral blood. V is TRBV7-9 and J is TRBJ1-3; 7 bases are shared with TRBD1. The clonotype originates from a man aged 35 to 55 with acute or convalescent COVID-19. The CDR3: CASSRKQTGAGNTIYF. The CDR3, as DNA: TGTGCCAGCAGCCGTAAACAAACAGGGGCTGGAAACACCATATATTTT.